This T cell receptor beta chain originates from a study of cytomegalovirus exposure and HLA in healthy donors. The study, taken as a whole, reports: In a later analysis, V- and J-gene trimming of beta chains associated with a DCLRE1C missense variant, replicated independently. Exclusion applied to some V segments, including TRBV6-2 and TRBV6-3, as they were indistinguishable. Reportedly, diagnosis of cytomegalovirus status by the classifier showed high specificity and sensitivity. In an earlier analysis, productive rearrangement rates for most beta V segments clustered near 87% or 30%.

The CDR3 loop spans 13 amino acids. CDR1 SNHLY and CDR2 FYNNEI come from the germline V gene. The ends lost 6 bases at V and 1 base at J; junction bases unmatched: 1. A word on this clone: The antigen is unknown.

Amplification used 60 Vbeta primers and 13 Jbeta primers. Generated by immunoSEQ multiplex PCR, the TCRdb table keeps only in-frame clones and is missing some. This repertoire shows approximately 100,000 clones, 76% found once; its top ten account for 4.1%. Sequenced: PBMCs. The receptor was derived from a man aged 35 to 55 in good health and CMV-seronegative. V usage is TRBV2 and J usage is TRBJ2-5, with 8 bases identical to TRBD1. Here the CDR3 DNA reads TGTGCCAGCAGGGACAGGGCCCAAGAGACCCAGTACTTC. It specifies CASRDRAQETQYF.